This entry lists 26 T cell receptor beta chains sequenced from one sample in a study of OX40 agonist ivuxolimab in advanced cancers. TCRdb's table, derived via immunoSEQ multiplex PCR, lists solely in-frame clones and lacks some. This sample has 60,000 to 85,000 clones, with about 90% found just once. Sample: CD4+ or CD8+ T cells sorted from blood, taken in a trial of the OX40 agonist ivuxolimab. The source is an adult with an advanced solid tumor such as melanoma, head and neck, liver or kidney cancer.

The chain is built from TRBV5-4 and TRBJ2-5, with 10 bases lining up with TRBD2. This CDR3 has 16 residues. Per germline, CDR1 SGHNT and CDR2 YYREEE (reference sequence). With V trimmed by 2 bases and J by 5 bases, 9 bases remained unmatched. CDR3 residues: CASSFISGGPGETQYF. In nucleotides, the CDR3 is TGTGCCAGCAGCTTCATTAGCGGGGGGCCGGGGGAGACCCAGTACTTC.

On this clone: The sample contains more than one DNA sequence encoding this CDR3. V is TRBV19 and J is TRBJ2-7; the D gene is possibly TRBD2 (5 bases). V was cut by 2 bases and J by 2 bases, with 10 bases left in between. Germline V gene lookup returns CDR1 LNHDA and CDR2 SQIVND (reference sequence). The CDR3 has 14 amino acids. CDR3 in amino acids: CASSINSATYEQYF. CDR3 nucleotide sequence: TGTGCCAGTAGTATAAATAGCGCGACCTACGAGCAGTACTTC.

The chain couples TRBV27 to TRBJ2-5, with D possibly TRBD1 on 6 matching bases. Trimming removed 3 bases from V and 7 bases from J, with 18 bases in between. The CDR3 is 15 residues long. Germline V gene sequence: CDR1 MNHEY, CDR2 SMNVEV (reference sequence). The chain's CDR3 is CASSFQGIPLGTQYF. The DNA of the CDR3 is TGTGCCAGCAGTTTTCAGGGGATTCCCCTCGGGACCCAGTACTTC.

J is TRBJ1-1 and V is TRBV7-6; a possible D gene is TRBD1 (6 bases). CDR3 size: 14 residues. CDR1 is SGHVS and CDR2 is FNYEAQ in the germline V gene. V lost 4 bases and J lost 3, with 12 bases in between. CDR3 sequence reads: CASSSRQAHTEAFF. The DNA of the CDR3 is TGTGCCAGCAGCTCAAGACAGGCTCACACTGAAGCTTTCTTT.

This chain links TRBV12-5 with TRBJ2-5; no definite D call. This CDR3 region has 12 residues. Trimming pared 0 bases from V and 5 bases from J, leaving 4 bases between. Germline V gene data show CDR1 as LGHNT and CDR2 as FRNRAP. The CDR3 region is CASGLVMETQYF. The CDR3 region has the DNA TGTGCTAGTGGTTTGGTTATGGAGACCCAGTACTTC.

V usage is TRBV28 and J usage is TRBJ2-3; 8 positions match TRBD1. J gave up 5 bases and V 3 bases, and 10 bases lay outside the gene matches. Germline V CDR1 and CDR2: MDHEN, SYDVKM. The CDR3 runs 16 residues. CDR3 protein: CASSLLGTGRGDTQYF. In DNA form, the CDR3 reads TGTGCCAGCAGTTTGCTGGGGACAGGCCGAGGAGATACGCAGTATTTT.

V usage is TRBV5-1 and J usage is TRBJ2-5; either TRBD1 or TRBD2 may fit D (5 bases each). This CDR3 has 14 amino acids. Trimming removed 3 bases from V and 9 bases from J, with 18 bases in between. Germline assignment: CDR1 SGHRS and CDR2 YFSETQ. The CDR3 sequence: CASSSGTDFQAQYF. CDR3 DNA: TGCGCCAGCAGCTCCGGGACGGATTTTCAGGCCCAGTACTTC.

The CDR3 DNA reads as TGTGCCAGCAGCCCTTTGGGTCAGGCGGACTATGGCTACACCTTC. Translating gives CASSPLGQADYGYTF. V usage is TRBV14 and J usage is TRBJ1-2; no clear D gene. Per germline, CDR1 SGHDN and CDR2 FVKESK. V was cut by 4 bases and J by 3 bases, with 15 bases left in between. CDR3 length: 15 amino acids.

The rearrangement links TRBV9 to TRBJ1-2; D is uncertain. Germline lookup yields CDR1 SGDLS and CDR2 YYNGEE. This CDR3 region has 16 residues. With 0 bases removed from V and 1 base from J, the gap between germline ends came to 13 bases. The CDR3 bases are TGTGCCAGCAGCGTAGCTATACAGCGTAATAACTATGGCTACACCTTC. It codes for CASSVAIQRNNYGYTF.

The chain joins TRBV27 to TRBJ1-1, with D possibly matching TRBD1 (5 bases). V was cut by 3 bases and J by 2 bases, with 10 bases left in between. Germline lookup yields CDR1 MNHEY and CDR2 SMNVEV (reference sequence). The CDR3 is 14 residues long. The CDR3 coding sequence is TGTGCCAGCAGTTTTAACAGGCCAAACACTGAAGCTTTCTTT. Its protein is CASSFNRPNTEAFF.

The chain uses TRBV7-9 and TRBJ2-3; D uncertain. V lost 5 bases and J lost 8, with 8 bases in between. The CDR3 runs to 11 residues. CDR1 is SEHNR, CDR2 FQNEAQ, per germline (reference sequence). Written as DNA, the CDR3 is TGTGCCAGCAGCCGGGCTGTTACGCAGTATTTT. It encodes CASSRAVTQYF.

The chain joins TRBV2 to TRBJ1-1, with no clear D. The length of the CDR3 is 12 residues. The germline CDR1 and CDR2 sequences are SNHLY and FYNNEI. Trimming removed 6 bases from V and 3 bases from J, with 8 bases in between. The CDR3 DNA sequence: TGTGCCAGCAGCTCCCACTACACTGAAGCTTTCTTT. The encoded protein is CASSSHYTEAFF. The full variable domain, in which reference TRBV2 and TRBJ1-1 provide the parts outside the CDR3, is EPEVTQTPSHQVTQMGQEVILRCVPISNHLYFYWYRQILGQKVEFLVSFYNNEISEKSEIFDDQFSVERPDGSNFTLKIRSTKLEDSAMYFCASSSHYTEAFFGQGTRLTVV.

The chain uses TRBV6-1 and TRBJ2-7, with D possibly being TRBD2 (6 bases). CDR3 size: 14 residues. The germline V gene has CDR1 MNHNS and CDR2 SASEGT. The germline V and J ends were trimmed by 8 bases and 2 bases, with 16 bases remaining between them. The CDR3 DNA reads TGTGCCAGCCAAGCAGTGGGGGGAACCTACGAGCAGTACTTC. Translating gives CASQAVGGTYEQYF.

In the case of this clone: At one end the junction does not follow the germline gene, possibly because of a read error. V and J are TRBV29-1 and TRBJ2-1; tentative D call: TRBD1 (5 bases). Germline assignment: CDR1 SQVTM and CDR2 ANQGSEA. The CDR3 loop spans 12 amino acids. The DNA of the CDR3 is TGCAGCGTTGGGGGCTCCAACAATGAGCAGTTCTTC. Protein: CSVGGSNNEQFF.

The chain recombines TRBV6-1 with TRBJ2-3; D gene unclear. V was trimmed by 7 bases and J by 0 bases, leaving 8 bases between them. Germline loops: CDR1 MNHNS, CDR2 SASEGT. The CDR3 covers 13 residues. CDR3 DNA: TGTGCCAGCAAGGCTGCTAGCACAGATACGCAGTATTTT. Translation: CASKAASTDTQYF.

The CDR3 loop reads CASSPPGQGTDTQYF. CDR3 sequence (DNA): TGTGCCAGCAGCCCTCCGGGACAGGGGACAGATACGCAGTATTTT. The chain carries TRBV28 and TRBJ2-3, with 10 bases fitting TRBD1. V was pared by 6 bases and J by 3 bases, with 6 bases of the junction left unmatched. In germline, CDR1 is MDHEN, CDR2 SYDVKM. CDR3 length: 15 residues.

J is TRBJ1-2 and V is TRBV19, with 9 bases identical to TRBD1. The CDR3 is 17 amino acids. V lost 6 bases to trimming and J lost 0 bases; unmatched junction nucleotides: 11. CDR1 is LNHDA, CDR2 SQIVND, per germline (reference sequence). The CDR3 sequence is CASSALGTGPANYGYTF. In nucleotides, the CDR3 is TGTGCCAGTAGCGCCCTAGGGACAGGGCCAGCTAACTATGGCTACACCTTC.

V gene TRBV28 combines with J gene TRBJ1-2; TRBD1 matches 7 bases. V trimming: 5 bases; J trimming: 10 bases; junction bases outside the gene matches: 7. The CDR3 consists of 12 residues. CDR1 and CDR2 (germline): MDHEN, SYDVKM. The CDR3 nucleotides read TGTGCCAGCAGTACCCGACAGGGTTCCTACACCTTC. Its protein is CASSTRQGSYTF.

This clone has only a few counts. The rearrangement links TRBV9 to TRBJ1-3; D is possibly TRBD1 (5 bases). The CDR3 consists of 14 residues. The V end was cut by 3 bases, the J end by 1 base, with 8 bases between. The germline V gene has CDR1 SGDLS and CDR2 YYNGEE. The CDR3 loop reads CASSGDFSGNTIYF. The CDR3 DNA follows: TGTGCCAGCAGCGGGGACTTTTCTGGAAACACCATATATTTT.

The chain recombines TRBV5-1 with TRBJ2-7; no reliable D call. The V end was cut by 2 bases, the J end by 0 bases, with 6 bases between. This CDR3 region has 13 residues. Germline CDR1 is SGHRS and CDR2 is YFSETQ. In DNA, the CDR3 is TGCGCCAGCAGCTTTAGAGCCTCCTACGAGCAGTACTTC. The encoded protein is CASSFRASYEQYF.

DNA for the CDR3: TGTGCCAGCAAAGACGGGTACCAAGAGACCCAGTACTTC. It yields the protein CASKDGYQETQYF. The chain carries TRBV27 and TRBJ2-5; unclear D gene. CDR1 and CDR2 from the germline V gene are MNHEY and SMNVEV (reference sequence). The CDR3 spans 13 residues. V shed 7 bases and J shed 0 bases, with 9 bases lying between them.

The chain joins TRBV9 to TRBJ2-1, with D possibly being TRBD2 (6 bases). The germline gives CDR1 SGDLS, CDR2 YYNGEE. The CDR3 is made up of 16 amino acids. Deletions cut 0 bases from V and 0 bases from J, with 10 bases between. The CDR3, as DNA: TGTGCCAGCAGCGTAGGGGGAGGAACCTCCTACAATGAGCAGTTCTTC. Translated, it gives CASSVGGGTSYNEQFF.

The CDR3, as DNA: TGTGCCAGCAGCCGGTCATCGGGGGAAGAGACCCAGTACTTC. It encodes CASSRSSGEETQYF. The J gene is TRBJ2-5, the V gene TRBV5-4; D is perhaps TRBD2 (6 bases). Germline V gene data show CDR1 as SGHNT and CDR2 as YYREEE (reference sequence). The V and J ends lost 4 bases and 3 bases respectively, with 13 bases between them. The CDR3 length is 14 residues.

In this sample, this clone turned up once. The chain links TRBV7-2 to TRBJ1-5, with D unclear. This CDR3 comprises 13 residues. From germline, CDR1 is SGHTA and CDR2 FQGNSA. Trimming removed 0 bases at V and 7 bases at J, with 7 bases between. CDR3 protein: CASSLAVGQPQHF. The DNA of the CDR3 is TGTGCCAGCAGCTTAGCCGTGGGGCAGCCCCAGCATTTT.

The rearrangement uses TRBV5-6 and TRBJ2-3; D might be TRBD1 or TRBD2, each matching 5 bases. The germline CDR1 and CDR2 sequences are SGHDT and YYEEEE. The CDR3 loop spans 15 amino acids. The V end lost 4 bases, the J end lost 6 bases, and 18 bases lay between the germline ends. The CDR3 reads CASSPLGTLADTQYF. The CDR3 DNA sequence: TGTGCCAGCAGCCCGCTTGGGACCTTGGCGGATACGCAGTATTTT.

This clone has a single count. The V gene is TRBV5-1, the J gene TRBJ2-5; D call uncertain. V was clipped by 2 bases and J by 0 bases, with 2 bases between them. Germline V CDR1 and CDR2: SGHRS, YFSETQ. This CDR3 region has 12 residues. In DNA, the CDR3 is TGCGCCAGCAGCTTCGACCAAGAGACCCAGTACTTC. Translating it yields CASSFDQETQYF.